The clone carrying this T cell receptor beta chain was counted ten times or more. Its antigen remains unidentified. The sample originates from a study of T cell repertoires in cytomegalovirus infection. Study details: It was the public TCR beta signatures that indicated both CMV infection and matching HLA type. The study, taken as a whole, reports: Individuals carrying CMV plus the relevant HLA were identified by cumulative frequency of public TCR beta families. Dominant in the ex vivo response were TCR beta clonotypes restricted by HLA-C and specific for CMV.

This CDR3 comprises 13 residues. CDR1 is SGHVS and CDR2 is FNYEAQ in the germline V gene. Trimming removed 5 bases from V and 1 base from J, with 8 bases in between. Via MiXCR, TCRdb re-called the reads, giving one row per CDR3 protein. The sample holds fewer than 250,000 distinct CDR3 sequences, 9% to 15% seen once. The chain uses TRBV7-6 and TRBJ1-1; the D is unclear. Source material: PBMCs. The sequence derives from a human donor in good health (CMV status not recorded). Some clones in this sample may be carry-over from other donors' samples. The CDR3: CASSPRGNTEAFF. The CDR3 DNA is TGTGCCAGCAGCCCGCGGGGGAACACTGAAGCTTTCTTT.